This TCR beta chain was captured by sequencing in a study of Graves' ophthalmopathy and Graves' hyperthyroidism (dated 2018 in TCRdb). Broadly, across the study: Peripheral blood samples were taken at the time of initial diagnosis, before any treatment was given. The independent validation cohort included 20 or so hyperthyroidism patients plus 17 patients who later progressed from hyperthyroidism to ophthalmopathy. The study used signatures of the TCR beta repertoire to tell Graves' ophthalmopathy apart from Graves' hyperthyroidism and to predict which patients would progress to ophthalmopathy. Following sampling, methimazole starting at 30 mg daily was administered to hyperthyroidism patients, and high-dose intravenous methylprednisolone was administered to ophthalmopathy patients. In total, 135 blood samples were TCR-sequenced: roughly 45 ophthalmopathy, some 75 hyperthyroidism and about 17 hyperthyroidism-to-ophthalmopathy patients. The roughly 100 discovery patients were divided at random into training and test sets in a 7:3 ratio. In more than five hyperthyroidism patients, T-cell repertoires of thyroid tissue and blood were compared. A discovery set of 100 or so patients (43 ophthalmopathy, 55 to 60 stable hyperthyroidism) was enrolled to explore V-J signatures distinguishing ophthalmopathy from hyperthyroidism. Study-wide findings and limitations: Most expanded thyroid clonotypes with a frequency above 0.001 also appeared in blood, which suggests that blood repertoires may reflect the immune response in the thyroid. Sample size was not predetermined statistically, and investigators were not blinded to group allocation. In validation, the model predicted ophthalmopathy progression with about 70% sensitivity and about 77% specificity; 12 predicted patients were CT-confirmed with GO in a median of about 6.2 months. The 13-signature model separated ophthalmopathy from stable hyperthyroidism with approximately 90% sensitivity and less than 83% specificity in cross-validation, and 80%/75% in the test set.

Hyperthyroidism was defined as stable when no progression to ophthalmopathy occurred within 18 months of follow-up. Hyperthyroidism patients were newly diagnosed, were aged 18 to 65 years, and had a disease duration under 2 months. Anyone with other autoimmune diseases, uncontrolled infections, pregnancy or lactation was excluded from the study. Diagnosis relied on clinical symptoms, serum thyroxine, TRAb, thyroid ultrasound and orbital computed tomography. PBMCs were isolated from about 10 ml of fresh peripheral blood by Ficoll-Paque density gradient centrifugation. Trizol reagent was used to extract the total RNA, and its quality was then checked on an Agilent 2100 Bioanalyzer. Based on the germline V gene, the CDR1 and CDR2 sequences are SGHRS and YFSETQ. V and J are truncated by 4 bases and 5 bases respectively, leaving an intervening sequence of 7 bases. The CDR3 has 13 amino acids, counting the end cysteine and phenylalanine. The DNA shown is the 39-base CDR3, in frame from base 1.

For repertoire sequencing, the TCR beta CDR3 regions were amplified from RNA transcripts. The first round of RT-PCR was done with HTBI primers and the Qiagen OneStep RT-PCR kit, and was followed by a second round of multiplex PCR, then size selection and purification. Libraries were sequenced paired-end with 100 bp reads on an Illumina HiSeq2000. Under the source paper's analysis protocol: Reads were processed with SOAPnuke, discarding reads with adapters, uncalled bases, mean Phred below 15, or no exact constant-primer or identifier match. COPE v1.2.5 was used to merge the high-quality paired reads. Clonotypes were defined as unique nucleotide sequences and were aligned to IMGT TRB V, D and J references using MiTCR v1.1. The analysis was limited to V-J combinations with a frequency above 0.0001, which together covered 99.2% of repertoires. For each V-J combination, a TCR clonal expansion and chaos score was defined as the ratio of F50 clonal expansion to chaos observed in the TCRdist matrix. Welch's t-statistics and random forest were used to narrow the features down to around 12 V-J combinations, which were then fed into a naive Bayes classifier. The Morisita-Horn index was used to measure how similar the thyroid and blood repertoires were. In-frame beta chains were kept once TCRdb had trimmed the public reads at Q25 with fastp and called clones with MiXCR. Rows with one shared CDR3 protein collapse into an entry with the most common genes and DNA. The V and J calls shown here were made by TCRdb, not taken from the authors' results. The sample profile shows 620,000 or so distinct CDR3 sequences; 22% of them were found once. The top ten clonotypes cover roughly 6.9% of the sample.

In its sample, this clonotype was seen a few times. No cognate antigen has been identified for it. Base qualities were left out, and no much larger clone turns up one base away. What was sequenced was peripheral blood. This sequence was found in a woman under 30 with stable Graves' hyperthyroidism. Some clones in this sample may be carry-over from other donors' samples. Donor details come from another sample of the same person, matched by shared clones. The sequence is built from TRBV5-1 and TRBJ1-6, with an unclear D gene assignment. The base sequence is TGCGCCAGCAGCACATGGGATAATTCACCCCTCCACTTT. Its coded protein is CASSTWDNSPLHF.